Presented here are 26 T cell receptor beta chains from one specimen sequenced in a study of T cell therapy after organ transplantation (dated by TCRdb to the late 2010s). Their target antigens are unknown. Library preparation was by the immunoSEQ multiplex PCR assay. TCRdb obtained this table from immuneACCESS and retained in-frame rearrangements with V and J assigned. These tables miss some clones; where compared with another copy, unresolved V genes account for less than half of the shortfall, and the remainder is unexplained. In all, the sample holds some 48,000 clones, and about 94% of those were seen once. The ten largest clones add up to around 3.2% of the sample. This specimen's time point label, interpreted: before start of T cell therapy. The sample was CD8+ T cells from blood, taken before autologous CMV-specific T cell therapy. The receptors come from a human patient who had received a solid organ transplant and had CMV disease.

This clone was detected once. The chain is built from TRBV27 and TRBJ1-1, with D unresolved. Germline V CDR1 and CDR2: MNHEY, SMNVEV (reference sequence). The V and J ends lost 8 bases and 0 bases respectively, with 10 bases between them. The CDR3 extends over 13 amino acids. The CDR3 sequence: CASLSGMNTEAFF. DNA for the CDR3: TGTGCCAGCCTCAGTGGCATGAACACTGAAGCTTTCTTT.

The chain is built from TRBV5-6 and TRBJ2-3, with 14 bases that match TRBD2. The CDR3 extends over 16 amino acids. Unmatched junction bases numbered 10, after V lost 3 bases and J lost 10 bases. The germline V gene has CDR1 SGHDT and CDR2 YYEEEE. CDR3 residues: CASSSGLAGGPSAQYF. The DNA for the CDR3 is TGTGCCAGCAGCTCCGGACTAGCGGGGGGTCCGAGCGCGCAGTATTTT.

The chain recombines TRBV5-6 with TRBJ2-3; a possible D gene is TRBD1 (7 bases). CDR3 size: 14 residues. Germline values: CDR1 SGHDT, CDR2 YYEEEE. Trimming took 2 bases from V and 4 from J, leaving 11 bases between them. The CDR3 sequence is CASSFQGGADTQYF. As DNA, the CDR3 is TGTGCCAGCAGCTTCCAGGGGGGAGCAGATACGCAGTATTTT. Filled out from reference TRBV5-6 and TRBJ2-3, the complete variable domain reads DAGVTQSPTHLIKTRGQQVTLRCSPKSGHDTVSWYQQALGQGPQFIFQYYEEEERQRGNFPDRFSGHQFPNYSSELNVNALLLGDSALYLCASSFQGGADTQYFGPGTRLTVL.

This chain uses TRBV5-5 with TRBJ1-5; D may be TRBD1 (6 bases). V was trimmed by 4 bases and J by 1 base, leaving 12 bases between them. Germline CDR1 reads SGHKS; CDR2 reads YYEKEE (reference sequence). This CDR3 is built from 15 residues. CDR3: CASSPGTPSNQPQHF. CDR3 in DNA: TGTGCCAGCAGCCCCGGGACACCGAGCAATCAGCCCCAGCATTTT.

Concerning this clone: Other DNA sequences in this specimen translate into the identical CDR3. The rearrangement uses TRBV27 and TRBJ2-7; TRBD2 matches at 9 bases. CDR1 and CDR2 from the germline V gene are MNHEY and SMNVEV (reference sequence). CDR3 length equals 15 residues. V lost 7 bases to trimming and J lost 3 bases; unmatched junction nucleotides: 10. CDR3 region: CASKNQAGGLYEQYF. CDR3 nucleotide sequence: TGTGCCAGCAAAAACCAAGCGGGGGGACTCTACGAGCAGTACTTC.

This sequence joins TRBV2 and TRBJ2-1, with a weak D call TRBD2 (6 bases). This CDR3 comprises 16 residues. V was trimmed by 0 bases and J by 10 bases, leaving 19 bases between them. CDR1 and CDR2 (germline): SNHLY, FYNNEI. This CDR3 is CASSEAWGVPQWEQFF. The DNA for the CDR3 is TGTGCCAGCAGTGAAGCGTGGGGGGTACCTCAATGGGAGCAGTTCTTC. The variable domain in full, with the rest retrieved from reference TRBV2 and TRBJ2-1, is EPEVTQTPSHQVTQMGQEVILRCVPISNHLYFYWYRQILGQKVEFLVSFYNNEISEKSEIFDDQFSVERPDGSNFTLKIRSTKLEDSAMYFCASSEAWGVPQWEQFFGPGTRLTVL.

This chain joins TRBV6-5 and TRBJ1-2; the match to TRBD1 covers 8 bases. The V and J ends lost 10 bases and 3 bases, in that order; junction bases with no gene match: 13. This CDR3 region has 15 residues. Per germline, CDR1 MNHEY and CDR2 SVGAGI. CDR3 coding DNA: TGTGCCACCGTGGGGCCAGGGGGCGAATACTATGGCTACACCTTC. Amino acids: CATVGPGGEYYGYTF.

The chain recombines TRBV5-1 with TRBJ1-1; D unclear. The V gene lost 1 base and the J gene lost 1 base, with 8 bases spanning the gap. CDR1 and CDR2 from the germline V gene are SGHRS and YFSETQ. The CDR3 extends over 14 amino acids. The DNA for the CDR3 is TGCGCCAGCAGCTTGTACAGCACGAACACTGAAGCTTTCTTT. Translation: CASSLYSTNTEAFF.

As DNA, the CDR3 is TGTGCCAGCAGCCTCACGGGGGCGCGAACTGAAGCTTTCTTT. It specifies CASSLTGARTEAFF. This chain uses TRBV7-9 with TRBJ1-1; perhaps TRBD1 as D (6 bases). Germline assignment: CDR1 SEHNR and CDR2 FQNEAQ (reference sequence). With 5 bases removed from V and 5 bases from J, the gap between germline ends came to 15 bases. The CDR3 loop spans 14 amino acids.

This sequence joins TRBV6-5 and TRBJ1-2; 8 bases agree with TRBD1. The germline V gene encodes CDR1 MNHEY and CDR2 SVGAGI. V lost 4 bases and J lost 7; bases outside the gene matches: 5. The CDR3 sequence is 13 residues long. The CDR3 region has the DNA TGTGCCAGCAGTTTGACAGGGGATGGTGGCTACACCTTC. Protein sequence: CASSLTGDGGYTF.

The rearrangement uses TRBV27 and TRBJ1-6, with 10 bases identical to TRBD1. The CDR3 has 23 residues. V lost 6 bases, J lost 6 bases, and 29 bases stayed unmatched. Germline lookup yields CDR1 MNHEY and CDR2 SMNVEV (reference sequence). The CDR3 sequence: CASRTRRVMGTGEGFRCNSPLHF. CDR3 bases: TGTGCCAGCAGAACCCGCCGAGTCATGGGGACAGGGGAAGGTTTTCGGTGTAATTCACCCCTCCACTTT.

The chain couples TRBV5-4 to TRBJ2-7; D unclear. Germline assignment: CDR1 SGHNT and CDR2 YYREEE (reference sequence). Trimming shortened V by 0 bases and J by 1 base, and 5 bases separated the two germline ends. The CDR3 length is 13 residues. In nucleotides, the CDR3 is TGTGCCAGCAGCTTGGGCCGGTCCTACGAGCAGTACTTC. It encodes CASSLGRSYEQYF.

This rearrangement joins TRBV6-6 to TRBJ1-1; 9 bases align to TRBD1. V shed 5 bases, J shed 4 bases, and the junction held 5 bases outside the gene matches. The CDR3 length is 14 residues. Germline-derived CDR1 and CDR2 are MNHNY and SVGAGI (reference sequence). The CDR3 spells CASSETGGGTEAFF. The CDR3 DNA reads TGTGCCAGCAGTGAGACAGGGGGAGGCACTGAAGCTTTCTTT.

V gene TRBV5-1 combines with J gene TRBJ2-7, with 8 positions matching TRBD1. This CDR3 contains 15 residues. Trimming took 2 bases from V and 0 from J; bases not matched to a gene: 4. Germline V CDR1 and CDR2: SGHRS, YFSETQ. The CDR3 reads CASSFTTGGSYEQYF. CDR3 bases: TGCGCCAGCAGCTTCACCACAGGGGGCTCCTACGAGCAGTACTTC.

The J gene is TRBJ1-2, the V gene TRBV6-4; 9 nucleotides line up with TRBD1. The CDR3 loop spans 12 amino acids. J lost 7 bases, V lost 6 bases, and 3 bases had no gene match. Germline values: CDR1 MRHNA, CDR2 SNTAGT. The chain's CDR3 is CASRTDRGGYTF. CDR3 nucleotide sequence: TGTGCCAGCAGGACGGACAGGGGTGGCTACACCTTC.

The chain has TRBV2 and TRBJ1-4; D is possibly TRBD1 (5 bases). This CDR3 contains 15 residues. V was shortened by 3 bases and J by 6 bases, with 14 bases between the two germline ends. Germline V gene lookup returns CDR1 SNHLY and CDR2 FYNNEI. The CDR3 protein is CASSDAKGRDEKLFF. The CDR3 coding sequence is TGTGCCAGCAGTGATGCGAAGGGGCGAGATGAAAAACTGTTTTTT.

The rearrangement joins TRBV5-4 to TRBJ1-1; 7 bases map to TRBD1. V trimming: 0 bases; J trimming: 6 bases; junction bases outside the gene matches: 5. CDR1 and CDR2 (germline): SGHNT, YYREEE (reference sequence). CDR3 length equals 14 residues. The DNA for the CDR3 is TGTGCCAGCAGCTTGGAAACAGGGGCCCCTGAAGCTTTCTTT. Translating it yields CASSLETGAPEAFF.

The genes are TRBV11-2 and TRBJ2-7, with D perhaps assigned TRBD1 or TRBD2 (6 bases each). Germline V gene sequence: CDR1 SGHAT, CDR2 FQNNGV. V was cut by 0 bases and J by 3 bases, with 15 bases left in between. The CDR3 is 16 amino acids. CDR3 in DNA: TGTGCCAGCAGCTTAGATTGGGGGGCGGTGGTCTACGAGCAGTACTTC. Its translation is CASSLDWGAVVYEQYF.

The chain recombines TRBV4-2 with TRBJ1-4; D is unresolved. Per germline, CDR1 LGHNA and CDR2 YNFKEQ. The CDR3 covers 15 residues. V dropped 1 base and J dropped 7 bases, with 13 bases sitting between them. The CDR3 nucleotides read TGTGCCAGCAGCCAAGGGGAAGGGCTCGGTGAAAAACTGTTTTTT. It specifies CASSQGEGLGEKLFF.

This clone was counted only a few times. The V gene is TRBV2, the J gene TRBJ1-4; D gene ambiguous. Germline assignment: CDR1 SNHLY and CDR2 FYNNEI. V dropped 5 bases and J dropped 15 bases, with 10 bases sitting between them. The CDR3 contains 10 residues. CDR3 loop: CASSMEELFF. The CDR3 DNA reads TGTGCCAGCAGTATGGAGGAGTTGTTTTTT.

The V and J genes are TRBV6-4 and TRBJ2-1; 12 bases align to TRBD2. The CDR3 is 15 amino acids. After removal of 4 bases from V and 8 bases from J, the junction contained 6 bases not matched to a gene. Germline-derived CDR1 and CDR2 are MRHNA and SNTAGT. The CDR3, as DNA: TGTGCCAGCAGTGTATCGACTAGCGGGAGCGATGAGCAGTTCTTC. Protein: CASSVSTSGSDEQFF.

The chain carries TRBV27 and TRBJ2-7, with 12 bases that match TRBD1. After removal of 5 bases from V and 6 bases from J, the junction contained 8 bases not matched to a gene. Germline-derived CDR1 and CDR2 are MNHEY and SMNVEV (reference sequence). The CDR3 length is 15 residues. The CDR3 DNA reads TGTGCCAGCAGTCCCCCGGGACAGGGGGCCGGCGAGCAGTACTTC. Translated, it gives CASSPPGQGAGEQYF.

The rearrangement joins TRBV5-6 to TRBJ1-1; the D is unclear. The CDR3 covers 12 residues. V was pared by 4 bases and J by 8 bases, with 12 bases between. CDR1 SGHDT and CDR2 YYEEEE come from the germline V gene. In DNA form, the CDR3 reads TGTGCCAGCAGCCCGGGAATACTCGAAGCTTTCTTT. Translated: CASSPGILEAFF.

This clone was detected only once. A junction end diverges from the germline sequence, so it may reflect a read error. CDR3 sequence: CASSLDSSDEQFF. CDR3 bases: TGTGCCAGCAGCCTAGACTCTAGCGATGAGCAGTTCTTC. The chain is built from TRBV11-3 and TRBJ2-1; TRBD2 is a possible D gene (6 bases). CDR3 length: 13 amino acids. Germline V gene lookup returns CDR1 SGHNT and CDR2 YENEEA.

The rearrangement uses TRBV27 and TRBJ1-1, with D possibly matching TRBD1 (5 bases). V lost 2 bases, J lost 7 bases, and 11 bases lay in between. There are 13 residues in the CDR3. Germline V gene lookup returns CDR1 MNHEY and CDR2 SMNVEV (reference sequence). The CDR3 here is CASSLGRGLEAFF. In DNA, the CDR3 is TGTGCCAGCAGTTTAGGTCGGGGCCTTGAAGCTTTCTTT.

This rearrangement joins TRBV18 to TRBJ2-1; perhaps TRBD1 as D (6 bases). CDR3 length equals 15 residues. Germline-derived CDR1 and CDR2 are KGHSH and LQKENI. Trimming removed 7 bases at V and 3 bases at J, with 16 bases between. The CDR3 loop is CASYSPLQGYNEQFF. The CDR3 region has the DNA TGTGCCAGCTACTCACCATTACAGGGCTACAATGAGCAGTTCTTC.